This T cell receptor (beta chain) was captured in a study of blood T cell repertoires in COVID-19. This clone was observed once. Per the original methods: Reference gene primer amplification in the assay estimated nucleated cell counts. Data came from immunoSEQ multiplex PCR; TCRdb stores just in-frame clones and leaves some out. V, J and clone size are those of that table, while D and trimming were read from the DNA. The data contain approximately 230,000 clones, about 91% of them singletons. Sequences were obtained from PBMCs or T cells enriched from blood (not recorded which). The TCR sequence derives from a woman between 50 and 59 years old with acute COVID-19.

The CDR3 DNA is TGTGCCAGCAGTTACTCGCAGGGCTGGTACAATGAGCAGTTCTTC. Protein product: CASSYSQGWYNEQFF. This chain connects TRBV6-5 to TRBJ2-1; perhaps TRBD1 as D (5 bases). CDR3 length: 15 residues. V was cut by 0 bases and J by 4 bases, with 10 bases left in between. Germline-derived CDR1 and CDR2 are MNHEY and SVGAGI.